Presented here are 24 T cell receptor beta chains from one specimen sequenced in a study of patients and donors after allogeneic stem cell transplantation. TCRdb reprocessed the RT-PCR reads via MiXCR and lists one record per CDR3 protein. The sample has about a million distinct CDR3 sequences, roughly 18% seen once. Sequencing was done on a sample of blood, either unsorted or a sorted T cell fraction (not recorded which). These receptor sequences come from a human donor who was either an allogeneic HSCT recipient or a stem cell or donor lymphocyte infusion donor (not recorded which). It is not recorded whose cells these are; they may come from a transplant donor.

This CDR3 reads CASSVSGEGQETQYF. The CDR3 nucleotides read TGTGCCAGCAGTGTGTCCGGGGAGGGACAAGAGACCCAGTACTTC. The chain carries TRBV2 and TRBJ2-5; 7 bases line up with TRBD2. The V gene's germline CDR1 is SNHLY and CDR2 FYNNEI. The CDR3 is 15 amino acids. Trimming removed 4 bases from V and 2 bases from J; junction bases left unmatched: 7.

The rearrangement joins TRBV5-5 to TRBJ2-3; TRBD1 agrees at 7 bases. This CDR3 comprises 14 residues. Germline V gene lookup returns CDR1 SGHKS and CDR2 YYEKEE (reference sequence). V was clipped by 7 bases and J by 2 bases; unmatched bases: 7. CDR3 in amino acids: CASLGQRYTDTQYF. DNA of the CDR3: TGTGCCAGCCTGGGACAGAGATACACAGATACGCAGTATTTT. The complete variable domain, with remaining parts taken from reference TRBV5-5 and TRBJ2-3, reads DAGVTQSPTHLIKTRGQQVTLRCSPISGHKSVSWYQQVLGQGPQFIFQYYEKEERGRGNFPDRFSARQFPNYSSELNVNALLLGDSALYLCASLGQRYTDTQYFGPGTRLTVL.

This chain joins TRBV12-3 or TRBV12-4 and TRBJ2-5; the D gene is possibly TRBD2 (7 bases). This CDR3 has 15 amino acids. The V end was cut by 6 bases, the J end by 2 bases, with 16 bases between. The CDR3 is CASSSEGRGQETQYF. DNA for the CDR3: TGTGCCAGCAGCTCGGAAGGGAGGGGGCAAGAGACCCAGTACTTC.

This clonotype came up many times. The V and J genes are TRBV12-3 or TRBV12-4 and TRBJ2-2; D assignment may be TRBD1 or TRBD2 (6 bases each). V gave up 1 base and J gave up 2 bases, with 11 bases separating them. The CDR3 has 16 amino acids. This chain's CDR3 is CASSLVSGANTGELFF. CDR3 in DNA: TGTGCCAGCAGTTTAGTGTCGGGGGCTAACACCGGGGAGCTGTTTTTT.

This clonotype was observed a handful of times. The rearrangement joins TRBV6-2 or TRBV6-3 to TRBJ2-3, with 9 positions matching TRBD2. This CDR3 is 15 amino acids long. V was pared by 7 bases and J by 2 bases, with 7 bases of the junction left unmatched. Looked up from germline, CDR1 is MNHEY and CDR2 is SVGEGT. CDR3 sequence reads: CASNLAGTYTDTQYF. The DNA for the CDR3 is TGTGCCAGCAACCTAGCGGGGACTTACACAGATACGCAGTATTTT.

The chain has TRBV7-2 and TRBJ2-2; 8 bases agree with TRBD2. Germline V lookup: CDR1 SGHTA, CDR2 FQGNSA. This CDR3 spans 15 amino acids. J was trimmed by 3 bases and V by 5 bases; bases with no gene match: 5. CDR3 nucleotide sequence: TGTGCCAGCAGCCGTAGCGGGACGGACACCGGGGAGCTGTTTTTT. This gives the protein CASSRSGTDTGELFF.

J is TRBJ2-4 and V is TRBV9; a possible D gene is TRBD2 (5 bases). This CDR3 is 17 amino acids long. Germline V gene sequence: CDR1 SGDLS, CDR2 YYNGEE. The germline V and J ends were trimmed by 3 bases and 0 bases, with 16 bases remaining between them. The CDR3 coding sequence is TGTGCCAGCAGCGCCGAGGGCAACCCTCTAGCCAAAAACATTCAGTACTTC. It yields the protein CASSAEGNPLAKNIQYF.

The chain employs TRBV5-1 and TRBJ2-2, with D unresolved. V was cut by 2 bases and J by 0 bases, with 11 bases left in between. The CDR3 extends over 16 amino acids. The V gene's germline CDR1 is SGHRS and CDR2 YFSETQ. The CDR3 nucleotides read TGCGCCAGCAGCTTTTCGGCTTCTGCGAACACCGGGGAGCTGTTTTTT. Translating it yields CASSFSASANTGELFF.

The chain has TRBV27 and TRBJ2-3; D perhaps matches TRBD1 (6 bases). V gave up 3 bases and J gave up 2 bases, with 18 bases separating them. In germline, CDR1 is MNHEY, CDR2 SMNVEV (reference sequence). This CDR3 is built from 17 residues. CDR3 bases: TGTGCCAGCAGTTTTATTACAGGGAGAGGCCTCACAGATACGCAGTATTTT. Its protein product is CASSFITGRGLTDTQYF.

V usage is TRBV7-8 and J usage is TRBJ2-2; 8 bases agree with TRBD2. Per germline, CDR1 SGHVS and CDR2 FQNEAQ. The length of the CDR3 is 16 residues. V lost 0 bases and J lost 5; bases outside the gene matches: 5. As DNA, the CDR3 is TGTGCCAGCAGCTTAGCGCGGGGGGCGCATACCGGGGAGCTGTTTTTT. This encodes CASSLARGAHTGELFF.

This clonotype was counted between two and nine times. The chain is built from TRBV9 and TRBJ2-3, with 8 nucleotides matching TRBD1. Germline CDR1 and CDR2: SGDLS and YYNGEE. V trimming: 4 bases; J trimming: 2 bases; junction bases outside the gene matches: 9. The CDR3 has 16 amino acids. The CDR3 protein is CASSYRTGINTDTQYF. The CDR3 DNA reads TGTGCCAGCAGCTACCGGACAGGGATAAACACAGATACGCAGTATTTT.

This clonotype was detected a few times. The chain carries TRBV28 and TRBJ2-4, with D unresolved. Germline V lookup: CDR1 MDHEN, CDR2 SYDVKM. This CDR3 region has 15 residues. V dropped 7 bases and J dropped 0 bases, with 13 bases sitting between them. The CDR3 here is CASTSEGLAKNIQYF. In DNA, the CDR3 is TGTGCCAGCACCTCTGAAGGATTAGCCAAAAACATTCAGTACTTC.

Only a few counts were recorded for this clonotype. A read error may produce the germline difference seen at one junction end. This CDR3 is CASSDFSGSCF. In nucleotides, the CDR3 is TGCGCCAGCAGTGATTTCAGCGGGTCTTGTTTC. This chain uses TRBV10-2 with TRBJ2-7; D possibly corresponds to TRBD2 (6 bases). The CDR3 consists of 11 residues. Germline V lookup: CDR1 WSHSY, CDR2 SAAADI.

CDR3 amino acids: CASSRDREKAFF. CDR3 coding DNA: TGTGCCAGCTCCCGGGACAGGGAAAAAGCTTTCTTT. V is TRBV18 and J is TRBJ1-1; 9 bases fit TRBD1. Germline V gene lookup returns CDR1 KGHSH and CDR2 LQKENI. The CDR3 sequence is 12 residues long. Trimming cost V 6 bases and J 9 bases; bases outside gene matches: 5.

In its sample, this clonotype was seen a few times. The J gene is TRBJ1-1, the V gene TRBV15; 10 nucleotides agree with TRBD1. The CDR3 extends over 15 amino acids. Germline loops: CDR1 LNHNV, CDR2 YYDKDF (reference sequence). V was pared by 1 base and J by 4 bases, with 3 bases of the junction left unmatched. For the CDR3, the DNA is TGTGCCACCAGCAGAGGACAGGGGGCTGGCACTGAAGCTTTCTTT. The encoded protein is CATSRGQGAGTEAFF.

V is TRBV3-1 and J is TRBJ2-1; TRBD1 matches 8 bases. CDR3 length equals 18 residues. Germline V lookup: CDR1 LGHDT, CDR2 YNNKEL (reference sequence). V dropped 0 bases and J dropped 4; count of bases not matched to a gene: 11. The CDR3 here is CASSQEKGTGGRYNEQFF. The CDR3 DNA sequence: TGTGCCAGCAGCCAAGAGAAGGGAACAGGGGGGAGGTACAATGAGCAGTTCTTC.

V and J are TRBV11-3 and TRBJ2-2, with TRBD1 matching 9 bases. Trimming cost V 5 bases and J 6 bases; bases outside gene matches: 7. The germline V gene encodes CDR1 SGHNT and CDR2 YENEEA. This CDR3 is 15 amino acids long. The chain's CDR3 is CASSNRDRDAGELFF. The DNA for the CDR3 is TGTGCCAGCAGCAACCGGGACAGGGACGCCGGGGAGCTGTTTTTT. Variable domain in full (rest from reference TRBV11-3 and TRBJ2-2): EAGVVQSPRYKIIEKKQPVAFWCNPISGHNTLYWYLQNLGQGPELLIRYENEEAVDDSQLPKDRFSAERLKGVDSTLKIQPAELGDSAVYLCASSNRDRDAGELFFGEGSRLTVL.

The chain combines TRBV27 with TRBJ2-2; tentatively, D is TRBD1 (6 bases). The V end lost 4 bases, the J end lost 4 bases, and 13 bases lay between the germline ends. Germline V CDR1 and CDR2: MNHEY, SMNVEV (reference sequence). This CDR3 has 15 residues. DNA for the CDR3: TGTGCCAGCAGTTCCCGGCAGGGGAGCACCGGGGAGCTGTTTTTT. As protein: CASSSRQGSTGELFF.

This clonotype turned up a few times. V and J are TRBV10-3 and TRBJ1-3, with D possibly matching TRBD1 (6 bases). The CDR3 length is 13 residues. Germline values: CDR1 ENHRY, CDR2 SYGVKD. Trimming shortened V by 6 bases and J by 0 bases, and 6 bases separated the two germline ends. The CDR3 DNA reads TGTGCCATCAGGGACAGCTCTGGAAACACCATATATTTT. Encoded protein: CAIRDSSGNTIYF.

This clonotype was detected a few times. V and J are TRBV18 and TRBJ1-1; 8 nucleotides align to TRBD1. The CDR3 is 18 residues long. Germline loops: CDR1 KGHSH, CDR2 LQKENI. Losses at the gene ends were 3 bases for V and 1 base for J; bases not matched to a gene: 13. For the CDR3, the DNA is TGTGCCAGCTCACCCCAACCCAGGGGGCGCGGGCGGAACACTGAAGCTTTCTTT. Amino acid sequence: CASSPQPRGRGRNTEAFF.

This clonotype has more than one count but fewer than ten. The V and J genes are TRBV12-3 or TRBV12-4 and TRBJ1-2; tentative D call: TRBD1 (5 bases). The CDR3 extends over 17 amino acids. Trimming pared 5 bases from V and 1 base from J, leaving 20 bases between. The CDR3: CASSPRIQGAYNYGYTF. CDR3 DNA: TGTGCCAGCAGTCCGCGGATTCAGGGAGCGTATAACTATGGCTACACCTTC.

This chain links TRBV6-5 with TRBJ2-5, with D hard to call. Trimming left V 8 bases short and J 4 bases short, with 11 bases between. The CDR3 totals 12 residues. From germline, CDR1 is MNHEY and CDR2 SVGAGI. CDR3 DNA sequence: TGTGCCAGCTCGGAGAAGCTAGAGACCCAGTACTTC. This gives the protein CASSEKLETQYF.

This chain links TRBV20-1 with TRBJ2-1; D remains unclear. Trimming cost V 0 bases and J 5 bases, with 20 bases left between them. The CDR3 runs 17 residues. Germline V gene sequence: CDR1 DFQATT, CDR2 SNEGSKA (reference sequence). The CDR3 DNA reads TGCAGTGCTAGAGATATAAAGCAAGTGGCTGGCAACAATGAGCAGTTCTTC. It codes for CSARDIKQVAGNNEQFF.

This clonotype has just a few counts. The chain joins TRBV7-9 to TRBJ1-2, with D hard to call. The germline gives CDR1 SEHNR, CDR2 FQNEAQ (reference sequence). V was shortened by 7 bases and J by 13 bases, with 13 bases between the two germline ends. The CDR3 is 10 residues long. CDR3 DNA: TGTGCCAGCAACGAGGACCCGGGCACCTTC. It yields the protein CASNEDPGTF.